This TCR beta chain was observed in a study of identical twins. A single record per CDR3 protein comes from TCRdb applying MiXCR to the 5' RACE reads. The sample lists hundreds of thousands of distinct CDR3 sequences, 9% to 15% seen once, with roughly 1.6% in the top ten. The CDR3 is 14 amino acids. V shed 9 bases and J shed 5 bases, with 19 bases lying between them. In germline, CDR1 is WSHSY, CDR2 SAAADI. A further study also used this sample, focusing on yellow fever vaccine responses in identical twins.

The receptor was isolated from a woman aged 18-35 years in good health. The rearrangement joins TRBV10-2 to TRBJ1-2, with a weak D call TRBD1 (5 bases). The specimen sequenced was PBMCs. The CDR3 DNA follows: TGCGCCAGTACTGGCCGAAGGGACTCGTATGGCTACACCTTC. Its translation: CASTGRRDSYGYTF.